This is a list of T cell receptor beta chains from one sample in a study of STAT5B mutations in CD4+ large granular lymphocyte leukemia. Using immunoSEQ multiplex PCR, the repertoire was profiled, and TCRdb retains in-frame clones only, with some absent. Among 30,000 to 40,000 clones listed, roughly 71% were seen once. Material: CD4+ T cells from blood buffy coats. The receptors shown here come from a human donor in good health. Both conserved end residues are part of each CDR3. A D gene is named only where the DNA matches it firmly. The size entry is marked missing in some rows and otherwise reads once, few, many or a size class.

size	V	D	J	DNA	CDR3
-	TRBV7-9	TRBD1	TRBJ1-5	TGTGCCAGCACCGCATATGGGACAGGGATAGATCAGCCCCAGCATTTT	CASTAYGTGIDQPQHF
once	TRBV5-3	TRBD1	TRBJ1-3	TGTGCCAGAAGCAGGCGCTCGGGGGGGGATGGGACAGGTTGCTCTGGAAACACCATATATTTT	CARSRRSGGDGTGCSGNTIYF
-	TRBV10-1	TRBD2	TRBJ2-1	TGCGCCAGCAGCCGGGGGGGGGAATACAATGAGCAGTTCTTC	CASSRGGEYNEQFF
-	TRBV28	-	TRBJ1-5	TGTGCCAGCAGACGGGCGGGCGTTAAGCCCCAGCATTTT	CASRRAGVKPQHF
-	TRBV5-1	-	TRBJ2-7	TGCGCCAGCAGCTTGGTGGCAGGGACTTCCTACGAGCAGTACTTC	CASSLVAGTSYEQYF
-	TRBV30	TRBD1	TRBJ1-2	TGTGCCTGTCACCGACAGGGTCGGGGCTACACCTTC	CACHRQGRGYTF
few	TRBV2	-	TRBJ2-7	TGTGCCGGAAGTGAGGGGTCCTACGAGCAGTACTTC	CAGSEGSYEQYF
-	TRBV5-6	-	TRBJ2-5	TGTGCCAGCAGCTTTTGGTCCGTTAACAGATTAACCCAGTACTTC	CASSFWSVNRLTQYF
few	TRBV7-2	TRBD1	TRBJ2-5	TGTGCCAGCAGCTTAGGGCCAGGGGGCATCCAAGAGACCCAGTACTTC	CASSLGPGGIQETQYF
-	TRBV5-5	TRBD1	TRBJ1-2	TGTGCCAGCAGCTTGGAGGGACAGGCGTACTATGGCTACACCTTC	CASSLEGQAYYGYTF
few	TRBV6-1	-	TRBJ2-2	TGTGCCAGCAGTACCGCCGGGGAGCTGTTTTTT	CASSTAGELFF
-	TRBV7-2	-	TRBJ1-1	TGTGCCAGCAGCCTCAGGGAGGCTGAAGCTTTCTTT	CASSLREAEAFF
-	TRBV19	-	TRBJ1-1	TGTGCCAGTAGTGTGGACCTCCTAAAGTGGGCTGAAGCTTTCTTT	CASSVDLLKWAEAFF
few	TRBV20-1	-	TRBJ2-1	TGCAGTGCTAGCTACAATGAGCAGTTCTTC	CSASYNEQFF
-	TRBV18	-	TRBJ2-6	TGTGCCAGCTCACCACCTCGCACGGGACCTCGCTCTGGGGCCAACGTCCTGACTTTC	CASSPPRTGPRSGANVLTF
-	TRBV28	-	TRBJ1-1	TGTGCCAGCAGTACCCATGGGGGGGGAGAAGCTTTCTTT	CASSTHGGGEAFF
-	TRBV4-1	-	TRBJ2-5	TGCGCCAGCAGCCAAACAGGGAGGAGAGAGACCCAGTACTTC	CASSQTGRRETQYF
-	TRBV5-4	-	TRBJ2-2	TGTGCCAGCAGCTTCGTGGGGTTCGGGGAGCTGTTTTTT	CASSFVGFGELFF
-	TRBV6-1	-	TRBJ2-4	TGTGCCAGTGGGTACCACTTAAACATTCAGTACTTC	CASGYHLNIQYF
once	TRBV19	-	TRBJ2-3	TGTGCCAGTAGTGAGGGGCGCGAAGATACGCAGTATTTT	CASSEGREDTQYF
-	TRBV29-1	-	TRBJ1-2	TGCAGCGTATCGGGCCCCGGGCGCTTATCAAACTATGGCTACACCTTC	CSVSGPGRLSNYGYTF
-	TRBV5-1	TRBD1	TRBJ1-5	TGCGCCAGCAGTCCCGGACAGGTCGGTCAGCCCCAGCATTTT	CASSPGQVGQPQHF
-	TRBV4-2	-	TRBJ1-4	TGTGCCAGCAGCCAAGAAACCGGGAGGCCAAACGAAAAACTGTTTTTT	CASSQETGRPNEKLFF
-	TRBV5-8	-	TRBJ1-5	TGTGCCAGCAGCTTGGCAGGGGCGGGTAATCAGCCCCAGCATTTT	CASSLAGAGNQPQHF
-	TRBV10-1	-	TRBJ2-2	TGCGCCAGCAGCCGCCCCGATCTTGGGGAGCTGTTTTTT	CASSRPDLGELFF
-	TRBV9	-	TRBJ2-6	TGTGCCAGCAGCGTAGACAGGGCCAACGTCCTGACTTTC	CASSVDRANVLTF
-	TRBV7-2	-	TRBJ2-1	TGTGCCAGCAGCTTAGGGGAGGGGGCGTATGAGCAGTTCTTC	CASSLGEGAYEQFF
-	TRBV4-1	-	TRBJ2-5	TGCGCCAGCAGCCCAGGGGGGGGAGAGACCCAGTACTTC	CASSPGGGETQYF
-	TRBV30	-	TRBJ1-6	TGTGCCTGGAGACGGGATTCACCCCTCCACTTT	CAWRRDSPLHF
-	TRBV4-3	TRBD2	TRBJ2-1	TGCGCCAGCAGCCAAGATCCTTTGGGAGGGTACAATGAGCAGTTCTTC	CASSQDPLGGYNEQFF
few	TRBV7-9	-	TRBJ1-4	TGTGCCAGCAGCTTACAAAGGGTGGCTAATGAAAAACTGTTTTTT	CASSLQRVANEKLFF
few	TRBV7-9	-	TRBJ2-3	TGTGCCAGCAGTCCCCGGGGCCACCGCACAGATACGCAGTATTTT	CASSPRGHRTDTQYF
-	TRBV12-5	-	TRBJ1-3	TGTGCTAGTGCCCGACGGTCCGTCTCTGGAAACACCATATATTTT	CASARRSVSGNTIYF
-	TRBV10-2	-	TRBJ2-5	TGCGCCAGCATGCGAACTAAAGAGACCCAGTACTTC	CASMRTKETQYF
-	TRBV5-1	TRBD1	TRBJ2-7	TGCGCCAGCAGAACCGGGACAGGGGTCTACGAGCAGTACTTC	CASRTGTGVYEQYF
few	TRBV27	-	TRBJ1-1	TGTGCCAGCAGTTGGCCGGGGGGGACTGAAGCTTTCTTT	CASSWPGGTEAFF
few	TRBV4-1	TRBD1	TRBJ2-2	TGCGCCAGCAGCCTCCAGGGGGCCGGGGAGCTGTTTTTT	CASSLQGAGELFF
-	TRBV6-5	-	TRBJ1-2	TGTGCCAGCAGCTATACCGGGACATTGAACTATGGCTACACCTTC	CASSYTGTLNYGYTF
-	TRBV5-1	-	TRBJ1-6	TGCGCCAGCAGCTTGGAAGCAGCGCTCAATAATTCACCCCTCCACTTT	CASSLEAALNNSPLHF
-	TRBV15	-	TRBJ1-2	TGTGCCACCAGCAGAGACAGGGTTGCTTTGGGTGGCTACACCTTC	CATSRDRVALGGYTF
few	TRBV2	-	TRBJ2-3	TGTGCCAGCAGAGAACAGGAATTGAAAGATACGCAGTATTTT	CASREQELKDTQYF
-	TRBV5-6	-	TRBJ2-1	TGTGCCAGCAACCGCGGGGTCTTCGATGAGCAGTTCTTC	CASNRGVFDEQFF
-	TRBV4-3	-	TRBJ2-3	TGCGCCAGCAGCCAAGCGTGGGGCCCCGCTGGGGGAACGCAGTATTTT	CASSQAWGPAGGTQYF
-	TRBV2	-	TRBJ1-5	TGTGCCAGCGGGCAGGGAGAACGTCAGCCCCAGCATTTT	CASGQGERQPQHF
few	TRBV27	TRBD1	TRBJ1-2	TGTGCCAGCAGCTCTGGAGCAGGGGGGAGCTACACCTTC	CASSSGAGGSYTF
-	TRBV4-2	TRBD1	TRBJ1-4	TGTGCCAGCAGCCACCAACGGGGCAGGGGGAATGAAAAACTGTTTTTT	CASSHQRGRGNEKLFF
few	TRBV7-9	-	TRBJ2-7	TGTGCCAGCAGCCCTGGGGTCGAGCAGTACTTC	CASSPGVEQYF
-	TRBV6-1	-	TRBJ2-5	TGTGCCAGCAGCCCCGACCCATTAGCCGTAGAGACCCAGTACTTC	CASSPDPLAVETQYF
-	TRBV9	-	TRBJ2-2	TGTGCCAGCAGCGTTCGTAGGGGCGGGGAGCTGTTTTTT	CASSVRRGGELFF
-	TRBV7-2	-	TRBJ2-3	TGTGCCAGCAGCCTACGGGGGAAAGTGGATACGCAGTATTTT	CASSLRGKVDTQYF
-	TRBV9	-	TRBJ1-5	TGTGCCAGCAGCGTCAGCGGGGGCAATCAGCCCCAGCATTTT	CASSVSGGNQPQHF
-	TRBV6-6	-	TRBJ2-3	TGTGCCAGCAGTTTATCCGGACAGACAGATACGCAGTATTTT	CASSLSGQTDTQYF
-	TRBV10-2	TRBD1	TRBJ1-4	TGCGCCAGCAGTGAGCCACAGGGGGCGCGGGGTGAAAAACTGTTTTTT	CASSEPQGARGEKLFF
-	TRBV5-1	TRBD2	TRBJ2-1	TGCGCCAGCAGCTTAACAAGCGGGGGGCATTACAATGAGCAGTTCTTC	CASSLTSGGHYNEQFF
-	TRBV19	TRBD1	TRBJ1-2	TGTGCCAGTAGTATAAGTGGGACAGGGAGATATACTAACTATGGCTACACCTTC	CASSISGTGRYTNYGYTF
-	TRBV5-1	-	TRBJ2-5	TGCGCCAGCAGCTTGGCCCCTAATGGGATCCAAGAGACCCAGTACTTC	CASSLAPNGIQETQYF
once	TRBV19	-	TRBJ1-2	TGTGCCAGTAGTGTCACTACCCGGGACGCACCTAACTATGGCTACACCTTC	CASSVTTRDAPNYGYTF
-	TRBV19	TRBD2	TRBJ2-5	TGTGCCAGTAGTTCATATCGGACTAGCGGGGGGAAAGAGACCCAGTACTTC	CASSSYRTSGGKETQYF
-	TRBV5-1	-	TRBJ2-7	TGCGCCAGCAGCTTGACAAGTGGGTACGAGCAGTACTTC	CASSLTSGYEQYF
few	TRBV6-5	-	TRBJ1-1	TGTGCCAGCAGTTATGAGGGTCTCACTGAAGCTTTCTTT	CASSYEGLTEAFF